The 28 T cell receptor beta chains reported below all come from one sample, sequenced in a study of T cells in Graves' hyperthyroidism and ophthalmopathy. Amplified regions were TCR beta CDR3 sequences from RNA transcripts. The HTBI primer set was used in a first-round RT-PCR of the TCR CDR3. MiXCR, applied by TCRdb to the multiplex PCR reads, yields one record per CDR3 protein. This table has about 350,000 distinct CDR3 sequences, roughly 15% appearing once. The sample consisted of blood. The receptors shown here come from a woman aged 60-75 years with Graves' ophthalmopathy.

This clonotype showed up just a few times. The chain carries TRBV9 and TRBJ2-1; 7 nucleotides match TRBD2. V gave up 2 bases and J gave up 10 bases; unmatched junction bases: 6. This CDR3 has 13 residues. CDR1 is SGDLS, CDR2 YYNGEE, per germline. CDR3 region: CASSVGGRGEQFF. In DNA, the CDR3 is TGTGCCAGCAGCGTTGGCGGGAGAGGAGAGCAGTTCTTC.

The chain is built from TRBV27 and TRBJ2-1; D is undetermined. This CDR3 has 15 amino acids. Between the trimmed V and J ends, which lost 1 base and 0 bases, there was a span of 7 bases. Germline CDR1 reads MNHEY; CDR2 reads SMNVEV (reference sequence). In DNA, the CDR3 is TGTGCCAGCAGTTTATTACCCATCTCCTACAATGAGCAGTTCTTC. Translating gives CASSLLPISYNEQFF.

This clonotype was found many times. The chain is built from TRBV3-1 and TRBJ2-5; 10 nucleotides align to TRBD2. The CDR3 spans 13 residues. Looked up from germline, CDR1 is LGHDT and CDR2 is YNNKEL (reference sequence). V was pared by 4 bases and J by 5 bases, with 1 base of the junction left unmatched. CDR3 sequence (DNA): TGTGCCAGCAGCCCTAGCGGGAGTGAGACCCAGTACTTC. Its protein is CASSPSGSETQYF.

This clonotype was detected ten times or more. CDR3 DNA sequence: TGTGCCAGCACCGTTTCGGGTAGGGCGGCCAATTTCACAGATACGCAGTATTTT. Protein product: CASTVSGRAANFTDTQYF. The chain employs TRBV12-3 or TRBV12-4 and TRBJ2-3; D is unresolved. The CDR3 runs to 18 residues. Trimming shortened V by 7 bases and J by 2 bases, and 25 bases separated the two germline ends.

This clonotype was recorded at least ten times. V gene TRBV5-1 combines with J gene TRBJ2-1, with 8 bases aligning to TRBD2. The V segment lost 3 bases and the J segment 0 bases; nucleotides outside the gene matches: 5. CDR3 length equals 16 residues. The germline V gene has CDR1 SGHRS and CDR2 YFSETQ. The CDR3, as DNA: TGCGCCAGCAGCTACATAGCGGGACTCTCCTACAATGAGCAGTTCTTC. Encoded protein: CASSYIAGLSYNEQFF.

The chain recombines TRBV9 with TRBJ1-6, with D maybe TRBD1 (6 bases). The CDR3 length is 14 residues. The V gene's germline CDR1 is SGDLS and CDR2 YYNGEE. The ends were cut back, 0 bases at V and 8 bases at J, with 9 bases in the middle. The CDR3 region has the DNA TGTGCCAGCAGCGTAGCCCACAGGGATTCACCCCTCCACTTT. Protein product: CASSVAHRDSPLHF.

The table lists this clonotype with many counts. The CDR3 spells CASRTAKSELFF. The DNA for the CDR3 is TGTGCCAGCAGAACAGCGAAATCTGAGCTTTTCTTT. The chain employs TRBV28 and TRBJ1-1; D unclear. Trimming took 6 bases from V and 13 from J, leaving 18 bases between them. The CDR3 totals 12 residues. Germline loops: CDR1 MDHEN, CDR2 SYDVKM.

This clonotype was seen a few times. The chain is built from TRBV5-6 and TRBJ2-1, with D maybe TRBD1 (7 bases). Deletions cut 0 bases from V and 10 bases from J, with 17 bases between. This CDR3 has 15 residues. In germline, CDR1 is SGHDT, CDR2 YYEEEE. CDR3: CASSLGGTDLLEQFF. The CDR3 DNA is TGTGCCAGCAGCTTGGGCGGGACAGATCTTTTGGAGCAGTTCTTC.

The genes are TRBV28 and TRBJ2-7; D gene unclear. The CDR3 extends over 13 amino acids. Trimming removed 2 bases from V and 0 bases from J, with 5 bases in between. The germline gives CDR1 MDHEN, CDR2 SYDVKM. This CDR3 is CASSLHSSYEQYF. Written as DNA, the CDR3 is TGTGCCAGCAGTTTACACTCCTCCTACGAGCAGTACTTC. The entire variable domain, with the rest obtained from reference TRBV28 and TRBJ2-7, is as follows: DVKVTQSSRYLVKRTGEKVFLECVQDMDHENMFWYRQDPGLGLRLIYFSYDVKMKEKGDIPEGYSVSREKKERFSLILESASTNQTSMYLCASSLHSSYEQYFGPGTRLTVT.

This clonotype was counted many times. The chain has TRBV5-1 and TRBJ1-2; 8 nucleotides match TRBD1. The germline V gene has CDR1 SGHRS and CDR2 YFSETQ. The CDR3 sequence is 16 residues long. Trimming removed 4 bases from V and 4 bases from J; junction bases left unmatched: 12. The DNA for the CDR3 is TGCGCCAGCAGCCCGGACGCCGGGACAGGACTCTATGGCTACACCTTC. Amino acid sequence: CASSPDAGTGLYGYTF.

This clonotype appeared a few times. This CDR3 reads CASSLGLSNSPLHF. Written as DNA, the CDR3 is TGTGCCAGCAGCTTAGGACTGAGTAATTCACCCCTCCACTTT. The chain recombines TRBV7-2 with TRBJ1-6; D not certain. V shed 1 base and J shed 6 bases, with 7 bases lying between them. The CDR3 has 14 residues. The germline CDR1 and CDR2 sequences are SGHTA and FQGNSA.

This clonotype appeared a single time. The chain carries TRBV11-2 and TRBJ1-4, with a weak D call TRBD1 (6 bases). V was pared by 5 bases and J by 3 bases, with 13 bases between. The CDR3 is 15 residues long. Germline V gene data show CDR1 as SGHAT and CDR2 as FQNNGV. CDR3 in amino acids: CASSRRGAANEKLFF. CDR3 nucleotide sequence: TGTGCCAGCAGCCGACGGGGGGCTGCTAATGAAAAACTGTTTTTT.

In its sample, this clonotype was seen a few times. The chain links TRBV20-1 to TRBJ2-5, with 9 bases matching TRBD2. The germline CDR1 and CDR2 sequences are DFQATT and SNEGSKA (reference sequence). This CDR3 region has 14 residues. V dropped 1 base and J dropped 5; count of bases not matched to a gene: 5. The CDR3 DNA is TGCAGTGCTAGAGTGCGGGAGGGCATGGAGACCCAGTACTTC. The encoded protein is CSARVREGMETQYF.

The gene calls are TRBV14 and TRBJ2-1; 9 nucleotides match TRBD2. This CDR3 contains 16 residues. The V segment lost 2 bases and the J segment 1 base; nucleotides outside the gene matches: 3. Germline V gives CDR1 SGHDN, CDR2 FVKESK. CDR3 sequence (DNA): TGTGCCAGCAGCCAAATTAGCGGGAGTTCCTACAATGAGCAGTTCTTC. Protein product: CASSQISGSSYNEQFF.

This sequence joins TRBV7-3 and TRBJ2-6; no clear D. Trimming removed 3 bases from V and 1 base from J, with 4 bases in between. This CDR3 is 14 amino acids long. Germline V CDR1 and CDR2: SGHTA, FQGTGA. CDR3: CASSFISGANVLTF. The DNA of the CDR3 is TGTGCCAGCAGCTTTATTTCTGGGGCCAACGTCCTGACTTTC.

V usage is TRBV15 and J usage is TRBJ2-7, with 8 bases matching TRBD1. CDR1 is LNHNV and CDR2 is YYDKDF in the germline V gene (reference sequence). V dropped 5 bases and J dropped 4; count of bases not matched to a gene: 7. The length of the CDR3 is 14 residues. The CDR3: CATSGDRGRYEQYF. CDR3 in DNA: TGTGCCACCAGCGGCGACAGGGGTCGGTACGAGCAGTACTTC.

The chain recombines TRBV7-9 with TRBJ2-7; 10 bases agree with TRBD2. CDR3 length: 15 amino acids. The V gene end was trimmed by 3 bases and the J gene end by 3 bases; junction bases not matched to a gene: 5. Germline CDR1 SEHNR, CDR2 FQNEAQ (reference sequence). The CDR3 coding sequence is TGTGCCAGCAGCTTGCAACTAGCGGGAAACTACGAGCAGTACTTC. Its protein is CASSLQLAGNYEQYF.

The V call is TRBV6-1, the J call TRBJ2-2, with TRBD2 identical over 7 bases. The trim removed 6 bases at V and 2 bases at J, leaving 12 bases unmatched. Per germline, CDR1 MNHNS and CDR2 SASEGT. CDR3 length equals 17 residues. The CDR3 region is CASSRSGEGPNTGELFF. The DNA of the CDR3 is TGTGCCAGCAGCCGGAGCGGGGAAGGGCCCAACACCGGGGAGCTGTTTTTT.

This clonotype was recorded a few times. V is TRBV30 and J is TRBJ2-3; TRBD2 agrees at 8 bases. Germline trimming cut 4 bases from V and 0 bases from J; bases unmatched to any gene: 12. The CDR3 extends over 17 amino acids. Germline values: CDR1 GTSNPN, CDR2 SVGIG (reference sequence). The CDR3: CAWTPIRLAQSTDTQYF. CDR3 in DNA: TGTGCCTGGACCCCCATCCGACTAGCGCAGAGCACAGATACGCAGTATTTT.

This clonotype showed up many times. The rearrangement uses TRBV28 and TRBJ1-6; the match to TRBD1 covers 12 bases. The CDR3 spans 15 residues. J lost 9 bases, V lost 5 bases, and 5 bases had no gene match. Germline lookup yields CDR1 MDHEN and CDR2 SYDVKM. The DNA for the CDR3 is TGTGCCAGCAGTCCCACGGGACAGGGGGCTTCACCCCTCCACTTT. Translated, it gives CASSPTGQGASPLHF.

The chain uses TRBV28 and TRBJ1-4, with D hard to call. CDR3 length: 14 residues. Trimming left V 8 bases short and J 3 bases short, with 13 bases between. Germline-derived CDR1 and CDR2 are MDHEN and SYDVKM. CDR3 loop: CASASSPANEKLFF. CDR3 nucleotides: TGTGCCAGCGCATCTTCGCCAGCTAATGAAAAACTGTTTTTT.

Comment on this clonotype: The junction differs from germline at one of its ends, possibly a read error. The chain is built from TRBV24-1 and TRBJ1-3, with D hard to call. CDR1 KGHDR and CDR2 SFDVKD come from the germline V gene. This CDR3 has 13 amino acids. CDR3 in amino acids: CATSERLGNTIHF. CDR3 in DNA: TGTGCCACCAGTGAGAGACTTGGAAACACCATACATTTT.

This clonotype was detected only a few times. The rearrangement uses TRBV3-1 and TRBJ2-1; TRBD2 is a possible D gene (6 bases). V was cut by 4 bases and J by 8 bases, with 12 bases left in between. Looked up from germline, CDR1 is LGHDT and CDR2 is YNNKEL (reference sequence). The CDR3 is made up of 13 amino acids. This CDR3 is CASSRRLGHEQFF. CDR3 in DNA: TGTGCCAGCAGCCGAAGACTAGGCCATGAGCAGTTCTTC.

The genes are TRBV6-1 and TRBJ2-1, with D unclear. Germline CDR1 is MNHNS and CDR2 is SASEGT. V dropped 6 bases and J dropped 12 bases, with 18 bases sitting between them. The CDR3 spans 13 residues. CDR3: CASSLNTGPGQFF. DNA for the CDR3: TGTGCCAGCAGCCTCAACACCGGCCCTGGGCAGTTCTTC.

This clonotype was counted at least ten times. V and J are TRBV28 and TRBJ2-5; 12 bases agree with TRBD1. V lost 7 bases to trimming and J lost 4 bases; unmatched junction nucleotides: 7. Looked up from germline, CDR1 is MDHEN and CDR2 is SYDVKM. The CDR3 contains 15 residues. DNA of the CDR3: TGTGCCAGCATCCGGGACAGGGGGCGCCCAGAGACCCAGTACTTC. It translates to CASIRDRGRPETQYF.

This clonotype was observed many times. This rearrangement joins TRBV27 to TRBJ2-1, with D possibly TRBD1 on 7 matching bases. Germline CDR1 and CDR2: MNHEY and SMNVEV (reference sequence). The V end was cut by 3 bases, the J end by 3 bases, with 12 bases between. CDR3 size: 15 residues. The CDR3 region has the DNA TGTGCCAGCAGTTTGGCGGGACAGCTCTACAATGAGCAGTTCTTC. This encodes CASSLAGQLYNEQFF.

This clonotype was counted between two and nine times. This CDR3 is CASSLPGAQNTGELFF. CDR3 DNA: TGTGCCAGCAGCCTCCCGGGGGCCCAGAACACCGGGGAGCTGTTTTTT. This sequence joins TRBV6-1 and TRBJ2-2, with D perhaps matching TRBD1 or TRBD2 (6 bases each). CDR1 is MNHNS and CDR2 is SASEGT in the germline V gene. The CDR3 consists of 16 residues. V was trimmed by 6 bases and J by 1 base, leaving 15 bases between them.

The chain uses TRBV20-1 and TRBJ2-4; TRBD1 might be the D (5 bases). V was cut by 5 bases and J by 3 bases, with 17 bases left in between. Germline CDR1 is DFQATT and CDR2 is SNEGSKA (reference sequence). The CDR3 is 15 amino acids. CDR3: CSADTSTGDKNIQYF. CDR3 DNA sequence: TGCAGTGCTGATACCTCCACAGGTGACAAAAACATTCAGTACTTC.